The 15 T cell receptor beta chains below all came from one sample that was sequenced in a study of cytomegalovirus exposure and HLA in healthy donors. Both 60 Vbeta primers and 13 Jbeta primers went into the PCR. The data were produced by immunoSEQ multiplex PCR, yet TCRdb's version contains in-frame clones alone and is incomplete. This sample's table has 200,000 to 250,000 clones. The sample comprised PBMCs. These receptors originate from a woman younger than 45 in good health and CMV-seropositive.

The chain carries TRBV7-9 and TRBJ2-5, with D possibly being TRBD2 (5 bases). Trimming pared 3 bases from V and 11 bases from J, leaving 13 bases between. The CDR3 is 12 amino acids. Germline-derived CDR1 and CDR2 are SEHNR and FQNEAQ (reference sequence). CDR3 residues: CASSLPDWEQYF. The CDR3 region has the DNA TGTGCCAGCAGCTTGCCCGATTGGGAGCAGTACTTC.

The chain carries TRBV20-1 and TRBJ1-1; no clear D gene. CDR1 is DFQATT and CDR2 is SNEGSKA in the germline V gene (reference sequence). Deletions cut 5 bases from V and 1 base from J, with 5 bases between. The CDR3 sequence is 11 residues long. The CDR3 is CSARQNTEAFF. The CDR3 DNA follows: TGCAGTGCTCGACAGAACACTGAAGCTTTCTTT.

Of note for this clone: Other nucleotide sequences from this sample produce the same CDR3. V is TRBV11-2 and J is TRBJ1-1; 7 bases align to TRBD1. Germline CDR1 is SGHAT and CDR2 is FQNNGV. V was pared by 5 bases and J by 0 bases, with 6 bases of the junction left unmatched. The CDR3 loop spans 15 amino acids. The CDR3 DNA sequence: TGTGCCAGCAGCCCCCGGACAGGATTGAACACTGAAGCTTTCTTT. It encodes CASSPRTGLNTEAFF.

The CDR3 coding sequence is TGCGCCAGCAGCTTGGGAACAGGGCAAGAGACCCAGTACTTC. Its protein product is CASSLGTGQETQYF. The V gene is TRBV5-1, the J gene TRBJ2-5; perhaps TRBD1 as D (6 bases). The CDR3 length is 14 residues. V lost 0 bases, J lost 2 bases, and 8 bases lay in between. Germline values: CDR1 SGHRS, CDR2 YFSETQ.

The chain uses TRBV7-2 and TRBJ2-1; 11 bases match TRBD2. Per the germline V gene, CDR1 is SGHTA and CDR2 is FQGNSA. V trimming: 5 bases; J trimming: 5 bases; junction bases outside the gene matches: 8. The CDR3 totals 16 residues. The CDR3 spells CASSPTGTSGNNEQFF. The CDR3 coding sequence is TGTGCCAGCAGCCCGACCGGGACTAGCGGCAACAATGAGCAGTTCTTC.

The chain joins TRBV18 to TRBJ1-4; TRBD1 might be the D (6 bases). V gave up 5 bases and J gave up 3 bases, with 16 bases separating them. The germline V gene has CDR1 KGHSH and CDR2 LQKENI. This CDR3 spans 16 amino acids. The CDR3 DNA sequence: TGTGCCAGCTCAACCACGGCGGGGGCCGCTAATGAAAAACTGTTTTTT. Its translation: CASSTTAGAANEKLFF.

The chain is built from TRBV28 and TRBJ2-7; D is uncertain. Per the germline V gene, CDR1 is MDHEN and CDR2 is SYDVKM. This CDR3 spans 14 amino acids. Trimming shortened V by 2 bases and J by 3 bases, and 11 bases separated the two germline ends. CDR3 loop: CASSLEGVSYEQYF. DNA of the CDR3: TGTGCCAGCAGTTTAGAAGGAGTAAGCTACGAGCAGTACTTC.

The rearrangement links TRBV14 to TRBJ2-2; 8 bases are shared with TRBD1. This CDR3 contains 15 residues. V was clipped by 5 bases and J by 4 bases; unmatched bases: 6. Germline loops: CDR1 SGHDN, CDR2 FVKESK. The CDR3 DNA is TGTGCCAGCAGCGTACGGACAGGGCGCACCGGGGAGCTGTTTTTT. It codes for CASSVRTGRTGELFF.

The chain carries TRBV5-1 and TRBJ1-2; 9 bases map to TRBD1. CDR3 length: 13 residues. The germline V gene has CDR1 SGHRS and CDR2 YFSETQ. V shed 4 bases and J 8 bases; nucleotides not matched to a gene: 6. This CDR3 is CASSRTGGEGYTF. CDR3 DNA: TGCGCCAGCAGCCGCACAGGGGGCGAGGGCTACACCTTC.

V is TRBV11-2 and J is TRBJ2-3, with TRBD2 as a possible D gene (6 bases). The germline CDR1 and CDR2 sequences are SGHAT and FQNNGV. V was shortened by 5 bases and J by 2 bases, with 17 bases between the two germline ends. The CDR3 has 16 amino acids. The CDR3 protein is CASSPYAGTLTDTQYF. The CDR3 bases are TGTGCCAGCAGCCCGTATGCCGGGACTCTCACAGATACGCAGTATTTT. Complete variable domain (other parts from reference TRBV11-2 and TRBJ2-3): EAGVAQSPRYKIIEKRQSVAFWCNPISGHATLYWYQQILGQGPKLLIQFQNNGVVDDSQLPKDRFSAERLKGVDSTLKIQPAKLEDSAVYLCASSPYAGTLTDTQYFGPGTRLTVL.

This chain connects TRBV6-1 to TRBJ2-7; 11 bases line up with TRBD1. This CDR3 is built from 14 residues. Germline-derived CDR1 and CDR2 are MNHNS and SASEGT. After removal of 8 bases from V and 2 bases from J, the junction contained 5 bases not matched to a gene. The CDR3 loop is CASQGTGGTYEQYF. The CDR3 DNA reads TGTGCCAGCCAAGGGACAGGGGGTACCTACGAGCAGTACTTC.

The rearrangement uses TRBV18 and TRBJ1-2, with 10 nucleotides matching TRBD1. The CDR3 loop spans 13 amino acids. The germline V gene has CDR1 KGHSH and CDR2 LQKENI. The ends lost 11 bases at V and 8 bases at J; junction bases unmatched: 11. CDR3 in DNA: TGTGCCGCTGCGGGACAGGGGAACCCAGGCTACACCTTC. Protein sequence: CAAAGQGNPGYTF. Together with reference TRBV18 and TRBJ1-2, the CDR3 gives the full variable domain: NAGVMQNPRHLVRRRGQEARLRCSPMKGHSHVYWYRQLPEEGLKFMVYLQKENIIDESGMPKERFSAEFPKEGPSILRIQQVVRGDSAAYFCAAAGQGNPGYTFGSGTRLTVV.

The V and J genes are TRBV13 and TRBJ2-5; 9 nucleotides match TRBD1. J was trimmed by 2 bases and V by 0 bases; bases with no gene match: 4. From germline, CDR1 is PRHDT and CDR2 FYEKMQ (reference sequence). The CDR3 loop spans 16 amino acids. The CDR3 DNA sequence: TGTGCCAGCAGCTTAGGCCGGGGGACAGGGCAAGAGACCCAGTACTTC. Its translation is CASSLGRGTGQETQYF.

The genes are TRBV6-1 and TRBJ1-5, with unresolved D. Per the germline V gene, CDR1 is MNHNS and CDR2 is SASEGT. Trimming removed 8 bases from V and 5 bases from J, with 10 bases in between. This CDR3 spans 12 amino acids. The CDR3 spells CASPSGDQPQHF. CDR3 coding DNA: TGTGCCAGCCCGTCGGGAGATCAGCCCCAGCATTTT.

J is TRBJ1-4 and V is TRBV7-9, with TRBD1 as a possible D gene (6 bases). CDR1 is SEHNR and CDR2 is FQNEAQ in the germline V gene (reference sequence). There are 15 residues in the CDR3. Trimming took off 5 bases at V and 6 bases at J, with 16 bases between the two ends. The CDR3 region is CASSTTGTRDEKLFF. In nucleotides, the CDR3 is TGTGCCAGCAGCACAACCGGGACACGGGATGAAAAACTGTTTTTT.